The text below deals with one T cell receptor (beta chain). Method: immunoSEQ multiplex PCR; TCRdb's copy keeps in-frame clones and lacks some. Of around 190,000 clones in the sample, under 90% were seen once. Trimming took 8 bases from V and 7 from J, leaving 15 bases between them. Germline lookup yields CDR1 ENHRY and CDR2 SYGVKD. The CDR3 covers 14 residues. The sample comes from a study of blood T cell repertoires in COVID-19. Looking at the study overall: Material from acute and convalescent COVID-19 was sourced from the United States, Italy and Spain.

Sequencing input: peripheral blood. The genes are TRBV10-3 and TRBJ1-6; TRBD1 is a possible D gene (6 bases). This sequence was found in a human donor in a cohort sampled during active COVID-19. CDR3 bases: TGTGCCATCTCTCTGGGGGGGGCGAATTCACCCCTCCACTTT. Residues: CAISLGGANSPLHF.